The 21 T cell receptor beta chains listed next were all sequenced from one sample in a study of early T cells in non-severe SARS-CoV-2 infection. TCRdb passed the 5' RACE reads through MiXCR, listing each CDR3 protein once. The data show some 98,000 distinct CDR3 sequences, 15% to 20% seen once. Sample: whole blood. These receptors originate from an adult who was a healthcare worker with PCR-confirmed SARS-CoV-2 infection or an uninfected control (not recorded which).

With regard to this clonotype: One junction end disagrees with the germline gene, perhaps due to a read error. The chain links TRBV6-4 to TRBJ2-6; possibly TRBD1 or TRBD2 for D (5 bases each). CDR3 length: 18 amino acids. Germline CDR1 reads MRHNA; CDR2 reads SNTAGT. The chain's CDR3 is CTSSDDAGSRSGANVLTF. In nucleotides, the CDR3 is TGTACCAGCAGTGACGACGCAGGGAGTAGGTCTGGGGCCAACGTCCTGACTTTC.

This clonotype was picked up a small number of times. V gene TRBV7-2 combines with J gene TRBJ2-7, with D possibly TRBD1 on 6 matching bases. The CDR3 sequence is 15 residues long. Trimming took off 2 bases at V and 0 bases at J, with 11 bases between the two ends. CDR1 and CDR2 (germline): SGHTA, FQGNSA. This CDR3 is CASSLFQGTSYEQYF. Here the CDR3 DNA reads TGTGCCAGCAGCTTATTTCAGGGGACCTCCTACGAGCAGTACTTC.

V is TRBV5-4 and J is TRBJ2-7; TRBD1 might be the D (6 bases). With 4 bases removed from V and 5 bases from J, the gap between germline ends came to 16 bases. Germline CDR1 is SGHNT and CDR2 is YYREEE (reference sequence). The CDR3 runs 14 residues. The CDR3 nucleotides read TGTGCCAGCAGCCGCTCGGACAGTAGCGACGAGCAGTACTTC. It encodes CASSRSDSSDEQYF.

V usage is TRBV12-3 or TRBV12-4 and J usage is TRBJ1-2; weak D call: TRBD1 (6 bases). Deletions cut 8 bases from V and 8 bases from J, with 18 bases between. The CDR3 is made up of 13 amino acids. CDR3 bases: TGTGCCAGCGGCTCCGCAGGGGTAGGCGGCTACACCTTC. This gives the protein CASGSAGVGGYTF.

This clonotype was detected only a few times. V is TRBV24-1 and J is TRBJ1-1; D uncertain. The CDR3 spans 13 residues. The germline gives CDR1 KGHDR, CDR2 SFDVKD. V shed 4 bases and J shed 2 bases, with 7 bases lying between them. The CDR3 spells CATSDDYNTEAFF. The CDR3 DNA reads as TGTGCCACCAGTGACGATTACAACACTGAAGCTTTCTTT.

In its sample, this clonotype was seen many times. The chain combines TRBV4-2 with TRBJ2-1; maybe TRBD1 (5 bases). The CDR3 consists of 16 residues. V dropped 0 bases and J dropped 2 bases, with 11 bases sitting between them. CDR1 and CDR2 from the germline V gene are LGHNA and YNFKEQ. The CDR3, as DNA: TGTGCCAGCAGCCAAGATTGGTCAGGGACCTACAATGAGCAGTTCTTC. Amino acids: CASSQDWSGTYNEQFF.

This rearrangement joins TRBV28 to TRBJ2-7; D is possibly TRBD1 (6 bases). The CDR3 has 13 amino acids. Trimming removed 6 bases from V and 4 bases from J, with 13 bases in between. In germline, CDR1 is MDHEN, CDR2 SYDVKM. The CDR3: CASSAVGQYEQYF. The CDR3 nucleotides read TGTGCCAGCAGCGCTGTCGGACAGTACGAGCAGTACTTC.

This clonotype was seen a handful of times. The rearrangement joins TRBV7-2 to TRBJ2-3; D gene uncertain. CDR1 SGHTA and CDR2 FQGNSA come from the germline V gene. The CDR3 length is 12 residues. V lost 3 bases, J lost 7 bases, and 8 bases lay in between. The CDR3 sequence is CASSFQVNTQYF. In nucleotides, the CDR3 is TGTGCCAGCAGCTTCCAGGTGAATACGCAGTATTTT.

This chain joins TRBV10-3 and TRBJ1-1; a possible D gene is TRBD1 (6 bases). Germline CDR1 and CDR2: ENHRY and SYGVKD. Trimming took 2 bases from V and 7 from J, leaving 17 bases between them. CDR3 size: 15 residues. CDR3 residues: CAISERFQGQVEAFF. CDR3 coding DNA: TGTGCCATCAGTGAGCGTTTCCAGGGGCAGGTTGAAGCTTTCTTT.

This clonotype was found a few times. The chain carries TRBV29-1 and TRBJ2-4; possibly TRBD1 or TRBD2 for D (5 bases each). The CDR3 is made up of 12 amino acids. The ends were cut back, 6 bases at V and 3 bases at J, with 9 bases in the middle. Germline values: CDR1 SQVTM, CDR2 ANQGSEA. The chain's CDR3 is CSVGDGKNIQYF. The CDR3 bases are TGCAGCGTGGGGGACGGCAAAAACATTCAGTACTTC. Complete variable domain (other parts from reference TRBV29-1 and TRBJ2-4): SAVISQKPSRDICQRGTSLTIQCQVDSQVTMMFWYRQQPGQSLTLIATANQGSEATYESGFVIDKFPISRPNLTFSTLTVSNMSPEDSSIYLCSVGDGKNIQYFGAGTRLSVL.

The table lists this clonotype with a few counts. The V call is TRBV5-1, the J call TRBJ2-1; 7 nucleotides agree with TRBD2. CDR3 length: 13 residues. Germline loops: CDR1 SGHRS, CDR2 YFSETQ. V lost 2 bases and J lost 15; bases outside the gene matches: 11. CDR3 loop: CASSFASGVEWFF. The CDR3, as DNA: TGCGCCAGCAGCTTTGCTAGCGGCGTCGAGTGGTTCTTC.

The chain has TRBV28 and TRBJ2-7; TRBD1 is a possible D gene (5 bases). Trimming shortened V by 7 bases and J by 3 bases, and 10 bases separated the two germline ends. CDR3 length equals 12 residues. Germline lookup yields CDR1 MDHEN and CDR2 SYDVKM. Here the CDR3 DNA reads TGTGCCAGCAATCAAGGGGACTACGAGCAGTACTTC. Translation: CASNQGDYEQYF.

CDR3 in amino acids: CASSFRAIGETQYF. CDR3 nucleotides: TGTGCCAGCAGCTTTCGGGCAATTGGAGAGACCCAGTACTTC. The rearrangement links TRBV3-1 to TRBJ2-5; D is undetermined. Trimming took 5 bases from V and 4 from J, leaving 14 bases between them. The germline V gene encodes CDR1 LGHDT and CDR2 YNNKEL (reference sequence). The CDR3 has 14 amino acids.

This chain connects TRBV6-2 or TRBV6-3 to TRBJ2-7; 7 nucleotides line up with TRBD2. V was clipped by 5 bases and J by 0 bases; unmatched bases: 10. Germline V gene data show CDR1 as MNHEY and CDR2 as SVGEGT. The CDR3 extends over 16 amino acids. Here the CDR3 reads CASSPGGTRSSYEQYF. The CDR3 coding sequence is TGTGCCAGCAGTCCCGGGGGGACCCGGAGCTCCTACGAGCAGTACTTC.

The chain employs TRBV9 and TRBJ2-5; 9 bases are shared with TRBD2. Germline loops: CDR1 SGDLS, CDR2 YYNGEE. Trimming at V came to 3 bases and at J to 5 bases, leaving 2 bases not matched to a gene. The CDR3 has 13 amino acids. CDR3 coding DNA: TGTGCCAGCAGCGCCGGACTAGCGGAGACCCAGTACTTC. Its translation is CASSAGLAETQYF.

Notes on this clonotype: This sequence may be a read error, since a much larger clone differs from it by one base. The rearrangement uses TRBV20-1 and TRBJ1-5; D gene ambiguous. Between the trimmed V and J ends, which lost 5 bases and 7 bases, there was a span of 21 bases. The CDR3 length is 15 residues. Germline V gives CDR1 DFQATT, CDR2 SNEGSKA (reference sequence). CDR3 bases: TGCAGTGCTCCCCCGATGTTGGGGTCTGCCCAGCCCCAGCATTTT. This sequence encodes CSAPPMLGSAQPQHF.

V gene TRBV4-3 combines with J gene TRBJ2-6; no definite D call. V was cut by 1 base and J by 1 base, with 8 bases left in between. The CDR3 covers 16 residues. Germline values: CDR1 LGHNA, CDR2 YSLEER. CDR3 amino acids: CASSQGAVSGANVLTF. CDR3 DNA: TGCGCCAGCAGCCAAGGAGCAGTATCTGGGGCCAACGTCCTGACTTTC.

CDR3 coding DNA: TGTGCCAGCAGCTACCGGGACGGAGATGGCTACACCTTC. It yields the protein CASSYRDGDGYTF. The chain has TRBV6-5 and TRBJ1-2; D possibly corresponds to TRBD1 (5 bases). CDR1 and CDR2 from the germline V gene are MNHEY and SVGAGI. The CDR3 consists of 13 residues. V was clipped by 6 bases and J by 6 bases, with 14 bases between them.

The chain couples TRBV29-1 to TRBJ2-7; no clear D. Trimming shortened V by 2 bases and J by 7 bases, and 9 bases separated the two germline ends. Germline V gene sequence: CDR1 SQVTM, CDR2 ANQGSEA. This CDR3 region has 11 residues. The CDR3 reads CSVEMGQEQYF. The CDR3 DNA reads as TGCAGCGTTGAAATGGGTCAGGAGCAGTACTTC.

This clonotype was picked up a small number of times. The J gene is TRBJ2-7, the V gene TRBV27; D is ambiguous. The ends were cut back, 6 bases at V and 4 bases at J, with 13 bases in the middle. CDR1 and CDR2 from the germline V gene are MNHEY and SMNVEV (reference sequence). CDR3 size: 13 residues. This CDR3 is CASRPSTEYEQYF. The CDR3 coding sequence is TGTGCCAGCAGACCTTCGACCGAATACGAGCAGTACTTC.

This clonotype was counted at least ten times. V usage is TRBV6-4 and J usage is TRBJ2-3, with TRBD2 matching over 8 bases. Germline assignment: CDR1 MRHNA and CDR2 SNTAGT. V lost 6 bases, J lost 6 bases, and 8 bases stayed unmatched. The CDR3 sequence is 14 residues long. The CDR3 DNA is TGTGCCAGCAGCCAAACTAGCGGTCCCGATACGCAGTATTTT. Translated, it gives CASSQTSGPDTQYF.